These T cell receptor beta chains were read from a single sample in a study of long-term antiretroviral therapy in people with HIV. Generated by immunoSEQ multiplex PCR, the TCRdb table keeps only in-frame clones and is missing some. The sample lists roughly 35,000 clones, about 94% occurring once. This specimen was unsorted PBMCs, taken about 5.1 years after starting antiretroviral therapy. These receptors all come from a woman between 45 and 65 years old with HIV. Both conserved end residues are part of each CDR3. A D gene is named only where the DNA matches it firmly. Clone size is shown for a subset of rows, as once, few, many or a class of expanded clone.

J gene,D gene,clone size,V gene,CDR3 protein,CDR3 DNA
TRBJ2-5,-,-,TRBV5-1,CASGFLGTQETQYF,TGCGCCAGCGGTTTTTTGGGGACTCAAGAGACCCAGTACTTC
TRBJ1-2,-,-,TRBV5-1,CASSLGYRDLYGYTF,TGCGCCAGCAGCTTGGGATACAGGGATCTCTATGGCTACACCTTC
TRBJ2-5,-,-,TRBV4-1,CASSHSAFNGETQYF,TGCGCCAGCAGCCACTCAGCCTTTAACGGGGAGACCCAGTACTTC
TRBJ2-7,-,few,TRBV2,CASSGGGQRITYEQYF,TGTGCCAGCAGTGGGGGGGGACAGAGGATAACCTACGAGCAGTACTTC
TRBJ2-6,-,-,TRBV27,CASSLVAGMSGANVLTF,TGTGCCAGCAGTTTAGTCGCAGGGATGTCTGGGGCCAACGTCCTGACTTTC
TRBJ2-1,-,-,TRBV18,CASSPLTPGAGNEQFF,TGTGCCAGCTCACCCCTCACGCCCGGGGCTGGGAATGAGCAGTTCTTC
TRBJ2-7,TRBD1,-,TRBV12-5,CASAYDRGPYEQYF,TGTGCTAGTGCCTATGACAGGGGCCCTTACGAGCAGTACTTC
TRBJ1-1,-,-,TRBV6-6,CASSYMDRTEAFF,TGTGCCAGCAGTTACATGGATAGGACTGAAGCTTTCTTT
TRBJ2-7,-,-,TRBV27,CASSLIGTWSYEQYF,TGTGCCAGCAGTTTAATCGGGACATGGTCCTACGAGCAGTACTTC
TRBJ1-6,-,-,TRBV19,CASREAVAGSPLHF,TGTGCCAGTCGGGAGGCTGTGGCAGGTTCACCCCTCCACTTT
TRBJ2-7,TRBD2,-,TRBV6-5,CASSYQAGSSYEQYF,TGTGCCAGCAGTTATCAAGCGGGGTCCTCCTACGAGCAGTACTTC
TRBJ2-1,TRBD2,-,TRBV19,CASSLAGGPYNEQFF,TGTGCCAGTAGTTTAGCGGGGGGACCCTACAATGAGCAGTTCTTC
TRBJ1-6,TRBD1,-,TRBV27,CASSPVNPNRDRGSPLHF,TGTGCCAGCAGTCCCGTAAATCCGAACCGGGACAGGGGTTCACCCCTCCACTTT
TRBJ2-5,-,-,TRBV5-1,CASSRTQETQYF,TGCGCCAGCAGCAGAACGCAAGAGACCCAGTACTTC
TRBJ2-7,-,-,TRBV19,CASSIVFQAHEQYF,TGTGCCAGTAGTATAGTTTTCCAGGCTCACGAGCAGTACTTC
TRBJ2-6,TRBD1,-,TRBV5-1,CASSIRQGSSGANVLTF,TGCGCCAGCAGCATCCGACAGGGAAGCTCTGGGGCCAACGTCCTGACTTTC